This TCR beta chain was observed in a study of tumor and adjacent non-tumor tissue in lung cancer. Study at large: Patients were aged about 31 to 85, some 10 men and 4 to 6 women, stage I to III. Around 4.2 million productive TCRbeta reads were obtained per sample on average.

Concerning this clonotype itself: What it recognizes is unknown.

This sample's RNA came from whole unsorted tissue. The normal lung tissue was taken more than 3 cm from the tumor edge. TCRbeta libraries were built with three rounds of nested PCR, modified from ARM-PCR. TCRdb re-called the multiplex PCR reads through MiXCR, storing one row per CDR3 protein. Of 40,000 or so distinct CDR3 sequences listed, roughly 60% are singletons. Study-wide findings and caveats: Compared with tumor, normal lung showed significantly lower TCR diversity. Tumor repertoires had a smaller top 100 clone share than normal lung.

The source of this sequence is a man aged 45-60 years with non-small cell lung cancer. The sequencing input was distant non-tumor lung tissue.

The CDR3: CISSPIRGQGPQHF. CDR3 nucleotide sequence: TGTATCAGCAGTCCCATTCGGGGTCAAGGGCCCCAGCATTTT. J is TRBJ1-5 and V is TRBV6-5; no reliable D call. The CDR3 contains 14 residues. Germline V gene lookup returns CDR1 MNHEY and CDR2 SVGAGI.